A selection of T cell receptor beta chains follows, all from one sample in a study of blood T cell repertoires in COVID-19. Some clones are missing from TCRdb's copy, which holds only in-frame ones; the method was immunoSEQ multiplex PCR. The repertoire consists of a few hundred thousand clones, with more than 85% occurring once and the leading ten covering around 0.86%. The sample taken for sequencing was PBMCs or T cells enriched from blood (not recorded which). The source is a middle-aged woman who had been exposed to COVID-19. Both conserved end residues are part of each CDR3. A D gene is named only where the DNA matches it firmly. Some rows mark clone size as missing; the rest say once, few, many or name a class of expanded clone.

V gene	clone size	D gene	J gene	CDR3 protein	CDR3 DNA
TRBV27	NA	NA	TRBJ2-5	CASSPRTGRSAGISQETQYF	TGTGCCAGCAGTCCCCGGACAGGGCGATCAGCGGGGATCTCCCAAGAGACCCAGTACTTC
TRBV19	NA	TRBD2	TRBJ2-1	CASSVTSGGAYEQFF	TGTGCCAGTAGTGTCACTAGCGGGGGGGCCTATGAGCAGTTCTTC
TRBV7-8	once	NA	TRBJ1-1	CASSFPGGGTEAFF	TGTGCCAGCAGCTTCCCGGGGGGGGGCACTGAAGCTTTCTTT
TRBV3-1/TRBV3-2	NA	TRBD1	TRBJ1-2	CASSHLKGQGQGLYGYTF	TGTGCCAGCAGCCACCTCAAAGGCCAAGGACAGGGGCTCTATGGCTACACCTTC
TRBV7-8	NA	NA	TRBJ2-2	CASSSAYGNTGELFF	TGTGCCAGCAGCTCCGCGTACGGGAACACCGGGGAGCTGTTTTTT
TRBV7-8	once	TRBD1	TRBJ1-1	CASSSLQGRYTEAFF	TGTGCCAGCAGCTCTTTACAGGGGCGGTACACTGAAGCTTTCTTT
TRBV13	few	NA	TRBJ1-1	CATSRGSTEAFF	TGTGCCACTTCCAGGGGTAGCACTGAAGCTTTCTTT
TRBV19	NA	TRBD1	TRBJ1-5	CASSTDRGGNQPQHF	TGTGCCAGTAGTACGGACAGGGGAGGGAATCAGCCCCAGCATTTT
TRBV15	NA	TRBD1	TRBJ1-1	CATSRTGDPGEAFF	TGTGCCACCAGCAGGACAGGGGATCCGGGAGAAGCTTTCTTT
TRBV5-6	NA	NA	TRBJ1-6	CASSPSNWDNYSPLHF	TGTGCCAGCAGCCCTTCGAATTGGGACAACTATTCACCCCTCCACTTT
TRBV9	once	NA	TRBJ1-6	CASSPWGRGDSPLHF	TGTGCCAGCAGCCCATGGGGGAGGGGCGATTCACCCCTCCACTTT
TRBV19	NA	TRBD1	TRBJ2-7	CASRPQGAAYEQYF	TGTGCCAGCCGCCCTCAGGGGGCGGCTTACGAGCAGTACTTC
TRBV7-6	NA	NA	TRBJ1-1	CASSLSGGAGNTEAFF	TGTGCCAGCAGCTTAAGTGGGGGCGCGGGGAACACTGAAGCTTTCTTT
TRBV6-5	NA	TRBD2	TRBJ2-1	CASSSPSGRRSEQFF	TGTGCCAGCAGTTCACCTAGCGGGAGACGGAGTGAGCAGTTCTTC
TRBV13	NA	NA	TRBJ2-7	CASSPRDAYEQYF	TGTGCCAGCAGCCCCCGAGATGCCTACGAGCAGTACTTC
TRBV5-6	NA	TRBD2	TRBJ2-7	CASSASGLAGAVGEQYF	TGTGCCAGCAGCGCATCCGGACTAGCTGGGGCGGTGGGCGAGCAGTACTTC
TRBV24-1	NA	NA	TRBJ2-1	CATSEGREQFF	TGTGCCACCAGCGAAGGGAGGGAGCAGTTCTTC
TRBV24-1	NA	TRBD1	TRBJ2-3	CATSPGGTGITDTQYF	TGTGCCACCAGCCCAGGGGGGACAGGAATCACAGATACGCAGTATTTT
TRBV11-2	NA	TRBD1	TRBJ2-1	CASSTGTGGRNYYNEQFF	TGTGCCAGCAGCACCGGGACAGGGGGAAGGAACTACTACAATGAGCAGTTCTTC
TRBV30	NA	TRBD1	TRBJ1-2	CAWSSQGPYGYTF	TGTGCCTGGAGCTCACAGGGGCCCTATGGCTACACCTTC
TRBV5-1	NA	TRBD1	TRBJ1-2	CASRLGQDYGYTF	TGCGCCAGCAGGCTGGGACAGGACTATGGCTACACCTTC
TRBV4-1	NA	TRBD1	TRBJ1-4	CASSQTGGQDEKLFF	TGCGCCAGCAGCCAAACAGGGGGGCAGGATGAAAAACTGTTTTTT
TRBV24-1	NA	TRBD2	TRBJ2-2	CATSHGLAGNTGELFF	TGTGCCACCAGTCACGGACTAGCGGGAAACACCGGGGAGCTGTTTTTT
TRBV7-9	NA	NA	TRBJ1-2	CASSLAGQRYGYTF	TGTGCCAGCAGCTTAGCAGGACAGAGATATGGCTACACCTTC
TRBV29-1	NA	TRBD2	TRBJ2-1	CSVETSGAYNEQFF	TGCAGCGTAGAGACTAGCGGGGCGTACAATGAGCAGTTCTTC
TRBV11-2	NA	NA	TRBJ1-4	CASSLLDKSGEKLFF	TGTGCCAGCAGCCTACTCGACAAGAGTGGCGAAAAACTGTTTTTT
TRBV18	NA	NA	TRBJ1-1	CASLIRNTEAFF	TGTGCCAGCCTAATACGGAACACTGAAGCTTTCTTT
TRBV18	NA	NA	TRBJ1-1	CASSRDGLNTEAFF	TGTGCCAGCTCGCGGGACGGATTGAACACTGAAGCTTTCTTT
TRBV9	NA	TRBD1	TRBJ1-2	CASSVVPQGIGYGYTF	TGTGCCAGCAGCGTAGTCCCACAGGGGATCGGTTATGGCTACACCTTC
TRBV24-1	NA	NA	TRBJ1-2	CATSDLYYFYF	TGTGCCACCAGTGATTTGTATTACTTCTACTTC
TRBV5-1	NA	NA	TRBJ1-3	CASSPSGAGNTIYF	TGCGCCAGCAGCCCCTCAGGGGCCGGAAACACCATATATTTT
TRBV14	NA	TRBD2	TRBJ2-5	CASSLGTSGKETQYF	TGTGCCAGCAGCCTTGGGACTAGCGGAAAAGAGACCCAGTACTTC
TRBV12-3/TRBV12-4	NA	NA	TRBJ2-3	CASSRSDTQYF	TGTGCCAGCAGTCGTTCAGATACGCAGTATTTT
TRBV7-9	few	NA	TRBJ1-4	CASSLGSLDEKLFF	TGTGCCAGCAGCTTAGGCAGCCTAGATGAAAAACTGTTTTTT
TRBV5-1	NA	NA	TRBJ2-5	CASSLEATSQYF	TGCGCCAGCAGCTTGGAAGCCACGTCCCAGTACTTC
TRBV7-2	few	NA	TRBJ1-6	CASSLVSVPLHF	TGTGCCAGCAGCTTAGTTTCTGTACCCCTCCACTTT
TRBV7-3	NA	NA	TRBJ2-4	CASSLTGDSRDIQYF	TGTGCCAGCAGCTTAACAGGGGATAGCCGAGACATTCAGTACTTC
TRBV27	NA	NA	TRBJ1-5	CASTAGGPGQPQHF	TGTGCCAGCACCGCTGGGGGCCCGGGGCAGCCCCAGCATTTT
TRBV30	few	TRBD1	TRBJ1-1	CAWNERGPAFF	TGTGCCTGGAATGAGAGGGGGCCAGCTTTCTTT
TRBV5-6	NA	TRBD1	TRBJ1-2	CASSEEGTAYGYTF	TGTGCCAGCAGCGAGGAAGGGACAGCCTATGGCTACACCTTC
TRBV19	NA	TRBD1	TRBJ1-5	CASSGRWTGPNQPQHF	TGTGCCAGTAGTGGCCGCTGGACAGGGCCCAATCAGCCCCAGCATTTT
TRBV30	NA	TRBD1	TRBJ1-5	CAWNLGTGGYQPQHF	TGTGCCTGGAACTTGGGGACAGGGGGGTATCAGCCCCAGCATTTT
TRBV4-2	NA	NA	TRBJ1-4	CASSERRGQLNEKLFF	TGTGCCAGCAGCGAAAGGCGGGGTCAGCTTAATGAAAAACTGTTTTTT
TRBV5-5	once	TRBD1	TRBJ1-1	CASSSRVGGLNTEAFF	TGTGCCAGCAGCTCCCGGGTAGGGGGCTTGAACACTGAAGCTTTCTTT
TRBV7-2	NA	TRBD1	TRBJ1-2	CASSTRQGHGYTF	TGTGCCAGCAGCACTCGACAGGGCCATGGCTACACCTTC
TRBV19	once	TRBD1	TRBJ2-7	CASSGQGARNEQYF	TGTGCCAGTAGTGGACAGGGGGCTCGGAACGAGCAGTACTTC
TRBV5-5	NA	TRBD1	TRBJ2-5	CASSYRDRAIWAQYF	TGTGCCAGCAGCTACCGGGACAGGGCCATCTGGGCCCAGTACTTC
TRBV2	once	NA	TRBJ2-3	CASNLRAPTDTQYF	TGTGCCAGCAACCTCAGGGCACCCACAGATACGCAGTATTTT